Listed below are T cell receptor beta chains from one sample, sequenced in a study of cytomegalovirus exposure and HLA in healthy donors. Clones were sequenced by immunoSEQ multiplex PCR, and TCRdb holds only the in-frame ones, with some missing. The repertoire consists of some 98,000 clones, with around 70% occurring once and the leading ten covering less than 2.5%. Sequenced input: PBMCs. These receptors were collected from a man aged 50 to 59 in good health and CMV-seronegative. CDR3s include the opening cysteine and the closing phenylalanine or tryptophan. D genes are given only for firm matches.

v_gene: TRBV10-1; d_gene: -; j_gene: TRBJ1-2; CDR3aa: CASGGGFGANYGYTF
v_gene: TRBV19; d_gene: TRBD1; j_gene: TRBJ2-1; CDR3aa: CASSSTGRGDEQFF
v_gene: TRBV5-4; d_gene: -; j_gene: TRBJ1-2; CDR3aa: CASSFGGRGDGYTF
v_gene: TRBV28; d_gene: -; j_gene: TRBJ1-4; CDR3aa: CASSVLSIDEKLFF
v_gene: TRBV18; d_gene: TRBD1; j_gene: TRBJ1-2; CDR3aa: CASSAYRGLDDYGYTF
v_gene: TRBV19; d_gene: TRBD1; j_gene: TRBJ1-5; CDR3aa: CASSSDRGLFLPQHF
v_gene: TRBV27; d_gene: -; j_gene: TRBJ1-5; CDR3aa: CASRMVGGGLSNQPQHF
v_gene: TRBV20-1; d_gene: -; j_gene: TRBJ1-5; CDR3aa: CSASGQPQHF
v_gene: TRBV5-1; d_gene: -; j_gene: TRBJ1-6; CDR3aa: CASSWGDVNSPLHF
v_gene: TRBV11-2; d_gene: -; j_gene: TRBJ2-7; CDR3aa: CASSLGATYEQYF
v_gene: TRBV7-9; d_gene: TRBD1; j_gene: TRBJ1-1; CDR3aa: CASTRTGQNTEAFF
v_gene: TRBV7-8; d_gene: -; j_gene: TRBJ1-1; CDR3aa: CASSLGHPEAFF
v_gene: TRBV5-4; d_gene: -; j_gene: TRBJ1-1; CDR3aa: CASSLEQKNTEAFF